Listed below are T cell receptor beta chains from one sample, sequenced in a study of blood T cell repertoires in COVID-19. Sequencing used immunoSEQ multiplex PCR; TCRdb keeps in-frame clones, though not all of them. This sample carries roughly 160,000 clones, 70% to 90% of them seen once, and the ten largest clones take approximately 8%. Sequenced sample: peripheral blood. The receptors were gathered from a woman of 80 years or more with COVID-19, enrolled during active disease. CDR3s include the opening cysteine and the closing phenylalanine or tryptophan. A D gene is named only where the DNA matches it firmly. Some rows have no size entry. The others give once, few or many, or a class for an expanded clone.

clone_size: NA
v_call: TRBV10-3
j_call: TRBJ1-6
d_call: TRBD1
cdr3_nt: TGTGCCATCAGTCCAACAGGGGGCGATCGGGCCCTCCACTTT
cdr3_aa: CAISPTGGDRALHF

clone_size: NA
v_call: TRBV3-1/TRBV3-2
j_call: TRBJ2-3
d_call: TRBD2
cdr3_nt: TGTGCCAGCAGCCAAGATCCGGGACTAGCGGGGGACACAGATACGCAGTATTTT
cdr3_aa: CASSQDPGLAGDTDTQYF

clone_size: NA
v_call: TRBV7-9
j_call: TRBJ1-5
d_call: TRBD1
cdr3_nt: TGTGCCAGCAGCACAGGGGATCAGCCCCAGCATTTT
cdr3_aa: CASSTGDQPQHF

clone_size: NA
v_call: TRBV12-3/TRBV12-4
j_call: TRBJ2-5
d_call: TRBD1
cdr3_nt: TGTGCCAGCAGTGGACAGGGTGGTGAGACCCAGTACTTC
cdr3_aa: CASSGQGGETQYF

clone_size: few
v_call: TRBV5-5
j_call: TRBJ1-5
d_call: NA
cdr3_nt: TGTGCCAGCAGCTTCGTTAGTGCGAGAGATCAGCCCCAGCATTTT
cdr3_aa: CASSFVSARDQPQHF

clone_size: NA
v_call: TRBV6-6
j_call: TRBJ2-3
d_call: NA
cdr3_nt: TGTGCCAGCAGCCGCCCCGCGGGGCTGGGAGATACGCAGTATTTT
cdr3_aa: CASSRPAGLGDTQYF

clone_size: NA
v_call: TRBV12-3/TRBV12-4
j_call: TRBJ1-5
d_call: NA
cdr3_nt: TGTGCCAGCAGTTTAGATCGGCAGCCCCAGCATTTT
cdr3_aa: CASSLDRQPQHF

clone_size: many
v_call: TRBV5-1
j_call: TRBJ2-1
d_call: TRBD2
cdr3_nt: TGCGCCAGCAGCTTGGGCCTAGCGGGAGGGGTGGATGAGCAGTTCTTC
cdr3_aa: CASSLGLAGGVDEQFF

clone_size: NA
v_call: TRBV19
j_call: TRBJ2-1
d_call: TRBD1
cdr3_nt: TGTGCCAGTAGTCCACTATCCGGGACAGGGGACAATGAGCAGTTCTTC
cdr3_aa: CASSPLSGTGDNEQFF

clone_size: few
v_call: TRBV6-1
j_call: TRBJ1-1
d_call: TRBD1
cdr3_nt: TGTGCCAGCAGTGCAACCCGGCAGGGGGGACAGACTGAAGCTTTCTTT
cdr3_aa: CASSATRQGGQTEAFF

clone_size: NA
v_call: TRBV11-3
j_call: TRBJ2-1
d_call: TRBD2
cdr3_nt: TGTGCCAGCAGCTCCAGGGTGACGGGTGCTCCGGGACTAAATGAGCAGTTCTTC
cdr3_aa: CASSSRVTGAPGLNEQFF

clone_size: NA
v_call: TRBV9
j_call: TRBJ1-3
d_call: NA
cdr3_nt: TGTGCCAGCAGCGATCGACACCGCTCTGGAAACACCATATATTTT
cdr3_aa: CASSDRHRSGNTIYF

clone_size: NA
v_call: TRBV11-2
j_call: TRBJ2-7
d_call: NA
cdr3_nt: TGTGCCAGCAGCTTTTTTCTCGGCGAGCAGTACTTC
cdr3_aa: CASSFFLGEQYF

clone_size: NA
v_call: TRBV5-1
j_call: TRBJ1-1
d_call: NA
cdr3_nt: TGCGCCAGCAGCTCCCGTGCAGGCCCCAACACTGAAGCTTTCTTT
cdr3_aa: CASSSRAGPNTEAFF

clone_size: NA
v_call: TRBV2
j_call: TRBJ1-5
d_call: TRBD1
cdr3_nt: TGTGCCAGCAGTGAAGGGACAGGGAATTTTCAGCCCCAGCATTTT
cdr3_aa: CASSEGTGNFQPQHF

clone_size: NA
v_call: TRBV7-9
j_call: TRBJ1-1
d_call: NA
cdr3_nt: TGTGCCAGCACCATTCTAGTCGGCACTGAAGCTTTCTTT
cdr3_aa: CASTILVGTEAFF

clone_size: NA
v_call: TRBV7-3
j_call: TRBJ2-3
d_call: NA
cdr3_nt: TGTGCCAGCAGCCGAACTCCCGCTAGCACAGATACGCAGTATTTT
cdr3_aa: CASSRTPASTDTQYF

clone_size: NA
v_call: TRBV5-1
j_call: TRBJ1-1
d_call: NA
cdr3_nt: TGCGCCAGCAGCCCGGGTGGCATTTCGGGCACTGAAGCTTTCTTT
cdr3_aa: CASSPGGISGTEAFF

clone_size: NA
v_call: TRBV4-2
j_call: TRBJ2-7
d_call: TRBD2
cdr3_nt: TGTGCCAGCAGCCAGCCCGCGGGAGCGGGAGCCCCCTACGAGCAGTACTTC
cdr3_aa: CASSQPAGAGAPYEQYF

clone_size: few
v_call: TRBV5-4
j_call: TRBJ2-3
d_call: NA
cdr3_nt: TGTGCCAGCAGCCGTGAAACAAAGCGAGATACGCAGTATTTT
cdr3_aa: CASSRETKRDTQYF

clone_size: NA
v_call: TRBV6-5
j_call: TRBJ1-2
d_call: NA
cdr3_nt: TGTGCCAGCAGTTACCAGGGGATGGGCTACACCTTC
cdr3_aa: CASSYQGMGYTF

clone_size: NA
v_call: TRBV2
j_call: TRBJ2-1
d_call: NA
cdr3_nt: TGTGCCAGCAGTGAAGAGCAGGGCAATGAGCAGTTCTTC
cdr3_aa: CASSEEQGNEQFF

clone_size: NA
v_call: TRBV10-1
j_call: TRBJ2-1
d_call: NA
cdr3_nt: TGCGCCAGCCCAGGGGACTCCTACAATGAGCAGTTCTTC
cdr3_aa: CASPGDSYNEQFF

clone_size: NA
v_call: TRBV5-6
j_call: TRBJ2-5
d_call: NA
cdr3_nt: TGTGCCAGCAGCTTGGGCCCCAGTCCGGAGACCCAGTACTTC
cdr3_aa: CASSLGPSPETQYF

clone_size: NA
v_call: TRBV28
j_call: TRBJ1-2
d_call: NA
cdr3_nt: TGTGCCAGCAGTCCTCCGGGAGTCAACTATGGCTACACCTTC
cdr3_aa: CASSPPGVNYGYTF

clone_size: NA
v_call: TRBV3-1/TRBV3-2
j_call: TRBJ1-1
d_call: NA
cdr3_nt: TGTGCCAGCAGCCCCTCAGGAGGCTGGTTTGCTGAAGCTTTCTTT
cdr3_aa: CASSPSGGWFAEAFF

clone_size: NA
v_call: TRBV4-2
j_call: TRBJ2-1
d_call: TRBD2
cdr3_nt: TGTGCCAGCAGCCAAGGGGTTCTTAGCGGGGGGGCCATAAATGAGCAGTTCTTC
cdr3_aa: CASSQGVLSGGAINEQFF

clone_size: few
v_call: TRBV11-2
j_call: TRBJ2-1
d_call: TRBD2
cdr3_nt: TGTGCCTCTCTAGCGGGAATCTCCTACAATGAGCAGTTCTTC
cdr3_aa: CASLAGISYNEQFF

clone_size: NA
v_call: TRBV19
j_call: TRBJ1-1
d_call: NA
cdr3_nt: TGTGCCAGTCGAGAACAGCCCTTTGGGCCCGGAGGAGCTTTCTTT
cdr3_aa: CASREQPFGPGGAFF

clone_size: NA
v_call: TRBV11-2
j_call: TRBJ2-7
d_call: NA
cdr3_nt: TGTGCCAGTCGACAGTTCGACGAGCAGTACTTC
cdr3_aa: CASRQFDEQYF

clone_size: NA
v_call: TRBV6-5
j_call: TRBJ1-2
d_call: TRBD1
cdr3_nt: TGTGCCAGCAGGGGGGACAGGACTTATGGCTACACCTTC
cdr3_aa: CASRGDRTYGYTF

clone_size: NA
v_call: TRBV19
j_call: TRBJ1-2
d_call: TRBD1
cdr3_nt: TGTGCCACCAAGACGACAGGGGTTGGCAACTATGGCTACACCTTC
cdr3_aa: CATKTTGVGNYGYTF

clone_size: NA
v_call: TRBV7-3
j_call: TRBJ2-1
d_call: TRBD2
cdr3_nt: TGTGCCAGCAGCTTCTTGGGAACTAGCGGGTACAATGAGCAGTTCTTC
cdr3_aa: CASSFLGTSGYNEQFF

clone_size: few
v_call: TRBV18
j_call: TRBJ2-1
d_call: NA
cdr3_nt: TGTGCCAGCCGAACGCTAGGAGACAATGAGCAGTTCTTC
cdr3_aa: CASRTLGDNEQFF

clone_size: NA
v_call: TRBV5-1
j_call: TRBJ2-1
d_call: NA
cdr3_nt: TGCGCCAGCAGCTTGGTCGGCGAGGCCTACAATGAGCAGTTCTTC
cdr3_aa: CASSLVGEAYNEQFF

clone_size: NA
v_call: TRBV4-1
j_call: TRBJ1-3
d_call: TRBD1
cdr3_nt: TGCGCCAGCAGCCGTGGACAGGGCAACGGAAACACCATATATTTT
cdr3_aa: CASSRGQGNGNTIYF

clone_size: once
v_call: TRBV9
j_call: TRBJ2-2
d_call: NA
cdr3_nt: TGTGCCAGCAGCGAGGACAGCTACACCGGGGAGCTGTTTTTT
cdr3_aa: CASSEDSYTGELFF

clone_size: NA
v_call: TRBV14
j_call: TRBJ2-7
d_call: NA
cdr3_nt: TGTGCCAGCAGCCAGAGGGGGGGCTACGAGCAGTACTTC
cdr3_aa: CASSQRGGYEQYF

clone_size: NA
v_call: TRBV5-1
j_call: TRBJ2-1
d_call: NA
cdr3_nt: TGCGCCAGCAGCTTGGCCGAGGGCAGCTCCTACAATGAGCAGTTCTTC
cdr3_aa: CASSLAEGSSYNEQFF

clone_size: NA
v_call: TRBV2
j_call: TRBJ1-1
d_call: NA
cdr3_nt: TGTGCCAGCAGTGAAGAGGTAGCGAATGAAGCTTTCTTT
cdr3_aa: CASSEEVANEAFF

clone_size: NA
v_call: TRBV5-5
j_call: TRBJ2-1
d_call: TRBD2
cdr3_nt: TGTGCCACCTCCCTGACCGGGACTACCCCCAGGGAGCAGTTCTTC
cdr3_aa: CATSLTGTTPREQFF

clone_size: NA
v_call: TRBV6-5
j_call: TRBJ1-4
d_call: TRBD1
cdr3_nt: TGTGCCAGTCAGGGGGTTACTAATGAAAAACTGTTTTTT
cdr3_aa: CASQGVTNEKLFF

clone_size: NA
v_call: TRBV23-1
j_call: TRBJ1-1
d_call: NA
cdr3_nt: TGCGCCAGCAGTCAATCGATGCGGGGAGTTTTCTTT
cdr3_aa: CASSQSMRGVFF

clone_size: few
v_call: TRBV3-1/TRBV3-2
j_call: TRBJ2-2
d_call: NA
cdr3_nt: TGTGCCAGCAGCCCCGAGGCTCCTCCTTACACCGGGGAGCTGTTTTTT
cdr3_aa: CASSPEAPPYTGELFF

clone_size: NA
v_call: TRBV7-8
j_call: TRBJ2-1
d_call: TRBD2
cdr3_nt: TGTGCCAGCAGCTTATCGGTAGCGGGCCTGTACAATGAGCAGTTCTTC
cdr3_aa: CASSLSVAGLYNEQFF